These T cell receptor beta chains were read from a single sample in a study of CD8 T cells in Susac syndrome. TCRdb reprocessed the immunoSEQ multiplex PCR reads with MiXCR, giving one entry per CDR3 protein. The sample carries some 190,000 distinct CDR3 sequences, around 95% recorded once. Sequenced input: CD4+ T cells from PBMCs. Receptors were obtained from a human donor with multiple sclerosis. Each CDR3 is given with its conserved first and last residue. Each record gives: V gene, clone size, D gene, J gene, CDR3 DNA, CDR3 protein. D genes are given only for firm matches. Clone sizes are given selectively: once, few, many, or a class where the clone is expanded.

TRBV29-1	.	TRBD1	TRBJ1-1	TGCAGCGTTGGGTCTTCCCCGGGACAGGGGATGAACACTGAAGCTTTCTTT	CSVGSSPGQGMNTEAFF
TRBV7-2	.	.	TRBJ1-5	TGTGCCAGCAGCTTAGACACCGGGTCTTATCAGCCCCAGCATTTT	CASSLDTGSYQPQHF
TRBV4-2	.	.	TRBJ2-3	TGTGCCAGCAGCCAAGGGGGTACTTCCCTCACAGATACGCAGTATTTT	CASSQGGTSLTDTQYF
TRBV4-1	.	.	TRBJ1-6	TGCGCCAGCAGCCAAGCCAGGACAGAAGACAATTCACCCCTCCACTTT	CASSQARTEDNSPLHF
TRBV7-2	.	TRBD2	TRBJ2-6	TGTGCCACCCGGGGGGGAGGCTCTGGGGCCAACGTCCTGACTTTC	CATRGGGSGANVLTF
TRBV29-1	.	TRBD1	TRBJ2-5	TGCAGCGTTGAAGGTACCGGGACAGGATCCCAAGAGACCCAGTACTTC	CSVEGTGTGSQETQYF
TRBV5-1	.	TRBD1	TRBJ1-1	TGCGCCAGCAGCTTAAGACAGGGAGCCTTGTTCGATGAAGCTTTCTTT	CASSLRQGALFDEAFF
TRBV5-1	.	TRBD1	TRBJ2-5	TGCGCCAGCAGCTTCTACAGGGGGCGCGGAGAGACCCAGTACTTC	CASSFYRGRGETQYF
TRBV29-1	.	.	TRBJ1-1	TGCAGCGTTGATACTGGGGGCTGGGGTACTGAAGCTTTCTTT	CSVDTGGWGTEAFF
TRBV27	once	.	TRBJ1-5	TGTGCCAGCAGTCCCGGCCGGCTTGGATCGAGCAATCAGCCCCAGCATTTT	CASSPGRLGSSNQPQHF
TRBV20-1	.	TRBD2	TRBJ2-1	TGCAGTGCTAGAGATCTCGCTAGCGGGGGGGCGGAGCAGTTCTTC	CSARDLASGGAEQFF
TRBV4-2	.	.	TRBJ1-2	TGTGCCAGCAGCCGCCGCGACTATGGCTACACCTTC	CASSRRDYGYTF
TRBV20-1	once	TRBD2	TRBJ2-3	TGCAGTGCCACTAAGCGGGGGGGCACAGATACGCAGTATTTT	CSATKRGGTDTQYF
TRBV5-1	.	.	TRBJ2-7	TGCGCCAGCAGCTTGGGCAGGGCAGCCCTCGAGCAGTACTTC	CASSLGRAALEQYF
TRBV9	.	.	TRBJ2-6	TGTGCCAGCAGCGGCCTCTCTGGGGCCAACGTCCTGACTTTC	CASSGLSGANVLTF
TRBV20-1	.	.	TRBJ1-6	TGCAGTGCTAGGACCCTAAATTCACCCCTCCACTTT	CSARTLNSPLHF
TRBV12-3/TRBV12-4	.	TRBD2	TRBJ2-3	TGTGCCAGCAGTTGGGACCGCGGGAGATCTAGCACAGATACGCAGTATTTT	CASSWDRGRSSTDTQYF